The 30 T cell receptor beta chains below all came from one sample that was sequenced in a study of CD8 T cells in Susac syndrome. RNA totalling roughly 0.45 to 1 ug underwent reverse transcription with random hexamers. Each CDR3 protein is one row after TCRdb ran MiXCR on the immunoSEQ multiplex PCR reads. This table has some 150,000 distinct CDR3 sequences, approximately 96% appearing once. Specimen: CD8+ T cells from PBMCs. The receptors derive from a human donor with multiple sclerosis.

The chain carries TRBV30 and TRBJ1-5; tentatively, D is TRBD1 (6 bases). Per the germline V gene, CDR1 is GTSNPN and CDR2 is SVGIG (reference sequence). This CDR3 contains 12 residues. With 1 base removed from V and 12 bases from J, the gap between germline ends came to 13 bases. In DNA, the CDR3 is TGTGCCTGGAGTGACCGCCGGACAGTCCAGCATTTT. The encoded protein is CAWSDRRTVQHF.

The chain is built from TRBV13 and TRBJ1-2, with D possibly being TRBD1 (5 bases). V lost 3 bases and J lost 5, with 19 bases in between. CDR1 is PRHDT, CDR2 FYEKMQ, per germline (reference sequence). The CDR3 loop spans 16 amino acids. The CDR3 protein is CASSLGREGRKYGYTF. In nucleotides, the CDR3 is TGTGCCAGCAGCTTGGGGCGAGAGGGCAGGAAGTATGGCTACACCTTC.

The genes are TRBV13 and TRBJ1-1; TRBD1 might be the D (5 bases). V was trimmed by 5 bases and J by 0 bases, leaving 10 bases between them. Germline V gene lookup returns CDR1 PRHDT and CDR2 FYEKMQ (reference sequence). The CDR3 is 14 residues long. In DNA form, the CDR3 reads TGTGCCAGCAGCGGGGGACCGCTGAACACTGAAGCTTTCTTT. This translates into CASSGGPLNTEAFF.

The chain has TRBV6-4 and TRBJ2-2, with TRBD1 matching 8 bases. CDR3 length: 13 residues. In germline, CDR1 is MRHNA, CDR2 SNTAGT. V shed 8 bases, J shed 4 bases, and the junction held 3 bases outside the gene matches. CDR3 coding DNA: TGTGCCAGCCGGGACAGGAGCACCGGGGAGCTGTTTTTT. Amino acids: CASRDRSTGELFF.

The chain combines TRBV20-1 with TRBJ1-2; 7 bases are a match to TRBD1. Trimming at V came to 5 bases and at J to 8 bases, leaving 11 bases not matched to a gene. Germline CDR1 and CDR2: DFQATT and SNEGSKA (reference sequence). CDR3 length: 13 amino acids. CDR3 sequence: CSAGTQGTGGYTF. CDR3 DNA: TGCAGTGCTGGAACACAGGGGACGGGAGGCTACACCTTC.

Written as DNA, the CDR3 is TGTGCCAGCAGCCCCGGAGGCTTGGGGGCCAACGTCCTGACTTTC. Translated: CASSPGGLGANVLTF. The chain combines TRBV7-9 with TRBJ2-6; D is perhaps TRBD2 (5 bases). The CDR3 covers 15 residues. The ends were cut back, 5 bases at V and 4 bases at J, with 12 bases in the middle. Germline assignment: CDR1 SEHNR and CDR2 FQNEAQ (reference sequence). Full variable domain (rest looked up from reference TRBV7-9 and TRBJ2-6): DTGVSQNPRHKITKRGQNVTFRCDPISEHNRLYWYRQTLGQGPEFLTYFQNEAQLEKSRLLSDRFSAERPKGSFSTLEIQRTEQGDSAMYLCASSPGGLGANVLTFGAGSRLTVL.

V and J are TRBV6-5 and TRBJ1-2; 10 bases agree with TRBD1. Trimming cost V 0 bases and J 8 bases; bases outside gene matches: 6. This CDR3 contains 15 residues. Germline CDR1 MNHEY, CDR2 SVGAGI. CDR3 in amino acids: CASSYSRTGGRGYTF. The DNA of the CDR3 is TGTGCCAGCAGTTACTCGAGGACAGGGGGAAGGGGCTACACCTTC.

This chain joins TRBV14 and TRBJ1-1; no reliable D call. Germline V lookup: CDR1 SGHDN, CDR2 FVKESK. V dropped 4 bases and J dropped 0 bases, with 18 bases sitting between them. This CDR3 has 17 residues. This CDR3 is CASSPLGPGILNTEAFF. The CDR3 nucleotides are TGTGCCAGCAGCCCCCTAGGACCCGGGATTTTGAACACTGAAGCTTTCTTT.

This sequence joins TRBV13 and TRBJ1-1; D is ambiguous. The germline CDR1 and CDR2 sequences are PRHDT and FYEKMQ (reference sequence). The V gene lost 8 bases and the J gene lost 7 bases, with 17 bases spanning the gap. The CDR3 is 13 amino acids. DNA for the CDR3: TGTGCCAGCGCCATCGGGAGAGTGGGTGAAGCTTTCTTT. Translated, it gives CASAIGRVGEAFF.

The chain joins TRBV14 to TRBJ1-1; no reliable D call. Trimming shortened V by 0 bases and J by 5 bases, and 7 bases separated the two germline ends. The CDR3 runs 13 residues. The germline gives CDR1 SGHDN, CDR2 FVKESK. The DNA of the CDR3 is TGTGCCAGCAGCCAAGATAAGAGGACTGAAGCTTTCTTT. Its protein product is CASSQDKRTEAFF.

The CDR3 DNA follows: TGCGCCAGCAAGGTGGATCGGGGATTAAACTATGGCTACACCTTC. Encoded protein: CASKVDRGLNYGYTF. The rearrangement joins TRBV5-1 to TRBJ1-2; D is ambiguous. V lost 6 bases and J 2 bases, leaving 17 bases between the germline ends. CDR1 SGHRS and CDR2 YFSETQ come from the germline V gene. The CDR3 spans 15 residues.

The count of this clonotype is one. The rearrangement joins TRBV27 to TRBJ2-7; 8 nucleotides agree with TRBD1. The V segment lost 3 bases and the J segment 9 bases; nucleotides outside the gene matches: 10. This CDR3 has 14 amino acids. Per germline, CDR1 MNHEY and CDR2 SMNVEV (reference sequence). CDR3 in amino acids: CASSFAGQGTSQYF. The CDR3 coding sequence is TGTGCCAGCAGTTTTGCCGGACAGGGTACATCGCAGTACTTC.

V usage is TRBV7-9 and J usage is TRBJ1-1; D is uncertain. The germline V gene encodes CDR1 SEHNR and CDR2 FQNEAQ (reference sequence). This CDR3 has 13 amino acids. Trimming took 6 bases from V and 0 from J, leaving 8 bases between them. The DNA of the CDR3 is TGTGCCAGCAGTTCGTATTTGAACACTGAAGCTTTCTTT. Encoded protein: CASSSYLNTEAFF.

This chain joins TRBV2 and TRBJ1-2, with TRBD1 as a possible D gene (5 bases). The CDR3 covers 14 residues. Trimming stripped 2 bases from V and 1 base from J, with 8 bases between. Germline CDR1 reads SNHLY; CDR2 reads FYNNEI. CDR3 protein: CASSEWGSNYGYTF. The CDR3 nucleotides read TGTGCCAGCAGTGAATGGGGCAGTAACTATGGCTACACCTTC.

The J gene is TRBJ2-7, the V gene TRBV3-1; TRBD1 aligns across 7 bases. J lost 0 bases, V lost 2 bases, and 7 bases had no gene match. CDR1 and CDR2 from the germline V gene are LGHDT and YNNKEL (reference sequence). This CDR3 is built from 16 residues. CDR3 DNA sequence: TGTGCCAGCAGCCAAAGAACGGGACAGAGCTCCTACGAGCAGTACTTC. This translates into CASSQRTGQSSYEQYF.

The chain uses TRBV30 and TRBJ2-1, with D possibly being TRBD1 or TRBD2 (6 bases each). Looked up from germline, CDR1 is GTSNPN and CDR2 is SVGIG (reference sequence). The CDR3 consists of 13 residues. The ends were cut back, 8 bases at V and 4 bases at J, with 15 bases in the middle. CDR3 nucleotides: TGTGCCCAAGGGGGGACACAGTACAATGAGCAGTTCTTC. Translation: CAQGGTQYNEQFF.

The V call is TRBV6-5, the J call TRBJ1-1; no definite D call. V lost 5 bases, J lost 4 bases, and 14 bases lay in between. The CDR3 consists of 14 residues. CDR1 is MNHEY, CDR2 SVGAGI, per germline. The CDR3 sequence: CASSVTVRSTEAFF. CDR3 in DNA: TGTGCCAGCAGTGTGACTGTGCGGAGCACTGAAGCTTTCTTT.

CDR3 loop: CAWSGAGTGVGELFF. The CDR3 region has the DNA TGTGCCTGGAGTGGTGCCGGGACAGGGGTCGGGGAGCTGTTTTTT. The rearrangement joins TRBV30 to TRBJ2-2; 10 bases agree with TRBD1. V dropped 1 base and J dropped 7; count of bases not matched to a gene: 6. Germline lookup yields CDR1 GTSNPN and CDR2 SVGIG (reference sequence). The CDR3 runs 15 residues.

This clonotype occurred once. The chain couples TRBV5-6 to TRBJ1-3; TRBD1 aligns across 7 bases. V dropped 0 bases and J dropped 0; count of bases not matched to a gene: 6. This CDR3 region has 17 residues. In germline, CDR1 is SGHDT, CDR2 YYEEEE. The CDR3, as DNA: TGTGCCAGCAGCTTGGTGGGCAGGGGGAGCTCTGGAAACACCATATATTTT. Translated, it gives CASSLVGRGSSGNTIYF.

The chain has TRBV29-1 and TRBJ1-1; D is unresolved. This CDR3 has 11 residues. The V end lost 4 bases, the J end lost 5 bases, and 8 bases lay between the germline ends. The germline V gene encodes CDR1 SQVTM and CDR2 ANQGSEA. CDR3 sequence: CSVGLGTEAFF. In DNA, the CDR3 is TGCAGCGTTGGATTAGGGACTGAAGCTTTCTTT.

This clonotype appeared once. CDR3 in amino acids: CASSIWIQDEQFF. In nucleotides, the CDR3 is TGTGCCAGTAGTATTTGGATCCAGGACGAGCAGTTCTTC. This chain links TRBV19 with TRBJ2-1; D remains ambiguous. CDR1 is LNHDA and CDR2 is SQIVND in the germline V gene (reference sequence). The CDR3 has 13 residues. Trimming removed 3 bases at V and 10 bases at J, with 13 bases between.

The chain uses TRBV27 and TRBJ2-3; no clear D. The CDR3 runs to 15 residues. Germline V gives CDR1 MNHEY, CDR2 SMNVEV (reference sequence). V was shortened by 3 bases and J by 5 bases, with 15 bases between the two germline ends. In DNA, the CDR3 is TGTGCCAGCAGTTTGGCCAAAAATGGTAGAGATACGCAGTATTTT. It translates to CASSLAKNGRDTQYF.

The chain uses TRBV13 and TRBJ2-7, with D hard to call. CDR1 is PRHDT and CDR2 is FYEKMQ in the germline V gene (reference sequence). The CDR3 consists of 13 residues. The ends were cut back, 5 bases at V and 6 bases at J, with 14 bases in the middle. CDR3 residues: CASSPSPRSEQYF. The CDR3 bases are TGTGCCAGCAGCCCGTCACCCAGAAGCGAGCAGTACTTC. Based on the CDR3 plus reference TRBV13 and TRBJ2-7, the full variable domain is AAGVIQSPRHLIKEKRETATLKCYPIPRHDTVYWYQQGPGQDPQFLISFYEKMQSDKGSIPDRFSAQQFSDYHSELNMSSLELGDSALYFCASSPSPRSEQYFGPGTRLTVT.

The rearrangement uses TRBV9 and TRBJ2-7; D unresolved. Germline loops: CDR1 SGDLS, CDR2 YYNGEE. The CDR3 has 14 residues. Trimming left V 4 bases short and J 2 bases short, with 13 bases between. The CDR3 DNA reads as TGTGCCAGCAGCCCCGAAAGATGGCCCTACGAGCAGTACTTC. It codes for CASSPERWPYEQYF.

V and J are TRBV7-9 and TRBJ1-1; D possibly corresponds to TRBD1 (5 bases). The germline V and J ends were trimmed by 7 bases and 0 bases, with 18 bases remaining between them. CDR3 length: 16 amino acids. Looked up from germline, CDR1 is SEHNR and CDR2 is FQNEAQ (reference sequence). Here the CDR3 DNA reads TGTGCCAGCACCTTTGGGGCAGGCGGGTTGAACACTGAAGCTTTCTTT. Its translation is CASTFGAGGLNTEAFF.

This chain connects TRBV25-1 to TRBJ1-1, with a tentative D call TRBD1 (6 bases). The CDR3 runs to 12 residues. Germline CDR1 MGHDK, CDR2 SYGVNS. Trimming took 4 bases from V and 8 from J, leaving 11 bases between them. This CDR3 reads CASSGQDREAFF. The CDR3, as DNA: TGTGCCAGCAGTGGACAAGACAGGGAAGCTTTCTTT.

The chain recombines TRBV12-3 or TRBV12-4 with TRBJ1-1; D might be TRBD1 (6 bases). V lost 5 bases and J lost 5, with 12 bases in between. The CDR3 covers 13 residues. The CDR3 region has the DNA TGTGCCAGCAGTCCAACCGACAGGACTGAAGCTTTCTTT. Its protein product is CASSPTDRTEAFF.

The CDR3 DNA follows: TGTGCCAGCAGTTTCCTCACCTACACAGATACGCAGTATTTT. Protein: CASSFLTYTDTQYF. V and J are TRBV27 and TRBJ2-3; D remains ambiguous. This CDR3 spans 14 amino acids. Germline V gene sequence: CDR1 MNHEY, CDR2 SMNVEV (reference sequence). The V and J ends lost 3 bases and 2 bases respectively, with 9 bases between them.

The chain is built from TRBV12-3 or TRBV12-4 and TRBJ2-7, with D perhaps TRBD1 (6 bases). V shed 4 bases and J shed 2 bases, with 15 bases lying between them. This CDR3 has 15 residues. The CDR3 nucleotides read TGTGCCAGCAGTTCCCTCGCCGCAGGGGCCTACGAGCAGTACTTC. Translated, it gives CASSSLAAGAYEQYF.

J is TRBJ1-1 and V is TRBV7-9; 8 positions match TRBD1. CDR3 length: 14 amino acids. The germline V gene has CDR1 SEHNR and CDR2 FQNEAQ (reference sequence). V trimming: 4 bases; J trimming: 4 bases; junction bases outside the gene matches: 5. The CDR3 reads CASSSVQGGTEAFF. DNA for the CDR3: TGTGCCAGCAGCTCGGTACAGGGGGGCACTGAAGCTTTCTTT.